The present T cell receptor (beta chain) was sequenced within a study of T-cell memory formation after mild COVID-19. About the research overall: TCR clusters largely stayed donor specific.

Study-wide results and limits: A balance of CD4 and CD8 characterized clones contracting day 15 to 85, whereas later expanders leaned CD4+.

This clonotype has more than one count but fewer than ten. What it recognizes is unknown. Germline V gene lookup returns CDR1 SGHRS and CDR2 YFSETQ. V lost 2 bases and J 7 bases, leaving 7 bases between the germline ends. This CDR3 contains 13 residues. TCRdb recomputed calls from the 5' RACE reads with MiXCR, one row per CDR3 protein. The sample consists of some 290,000 distinct CDR3 sequences, about 17% of them appearing once. The sequenced material came from PBMCs or a T cell subset sorted from them (not recorded which). This receptor was obtained from a man younger than 35 who had mild COVID-19 (a few samples of this study predate the infection). Cell type and time point are not known. This rearrangement joins TRBV5-1 to TRBJ1-6, with D hard to call. The CDR3 here is CASSFGSNSPLHF. The CDR3 DNA reads TGCGCCAGCAGCTTTGGGTCAAATTCACCCCTCCACTTT.